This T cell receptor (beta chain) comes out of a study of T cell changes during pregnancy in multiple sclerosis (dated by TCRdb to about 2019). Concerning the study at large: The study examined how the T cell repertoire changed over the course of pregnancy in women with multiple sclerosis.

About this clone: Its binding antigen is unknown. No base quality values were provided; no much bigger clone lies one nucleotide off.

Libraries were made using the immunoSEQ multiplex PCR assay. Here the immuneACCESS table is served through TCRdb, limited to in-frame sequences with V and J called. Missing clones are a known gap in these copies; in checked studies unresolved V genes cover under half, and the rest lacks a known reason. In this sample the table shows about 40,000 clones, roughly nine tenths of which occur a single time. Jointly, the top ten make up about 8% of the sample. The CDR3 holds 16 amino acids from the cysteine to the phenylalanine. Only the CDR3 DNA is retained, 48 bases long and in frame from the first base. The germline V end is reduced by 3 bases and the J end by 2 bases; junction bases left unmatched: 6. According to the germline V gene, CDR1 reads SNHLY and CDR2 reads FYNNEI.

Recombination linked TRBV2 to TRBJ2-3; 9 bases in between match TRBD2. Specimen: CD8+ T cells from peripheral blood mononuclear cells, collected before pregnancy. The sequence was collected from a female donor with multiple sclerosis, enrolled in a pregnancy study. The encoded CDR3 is CASSDAAGGPTDTQYF. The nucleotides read TGTGCCAGCAGTGACGCGGCGGGAGGGCCCACAGATACGCAGTATTTT.